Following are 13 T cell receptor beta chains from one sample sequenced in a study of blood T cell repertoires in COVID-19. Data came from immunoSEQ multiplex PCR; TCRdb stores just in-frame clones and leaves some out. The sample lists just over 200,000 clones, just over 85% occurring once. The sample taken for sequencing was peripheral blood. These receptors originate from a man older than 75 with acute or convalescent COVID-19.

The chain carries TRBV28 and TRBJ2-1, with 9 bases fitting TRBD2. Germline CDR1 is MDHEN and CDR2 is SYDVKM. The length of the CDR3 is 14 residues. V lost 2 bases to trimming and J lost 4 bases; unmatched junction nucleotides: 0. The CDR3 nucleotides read TGTGCCAGCAGTTTAGCGGGAGGGTACAATGAGCAGTTCTTC. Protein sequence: CASSLAGGYNEQFF.

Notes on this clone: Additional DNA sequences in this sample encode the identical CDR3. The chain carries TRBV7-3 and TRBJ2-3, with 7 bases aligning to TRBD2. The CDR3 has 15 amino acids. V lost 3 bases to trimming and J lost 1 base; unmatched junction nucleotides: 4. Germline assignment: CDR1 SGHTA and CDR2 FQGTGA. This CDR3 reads CASSFSREGTDTQYF. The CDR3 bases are TGTGCCAGCAGCTTCAGTCGGGAGGGCACAGATACGCAGTATTTT.

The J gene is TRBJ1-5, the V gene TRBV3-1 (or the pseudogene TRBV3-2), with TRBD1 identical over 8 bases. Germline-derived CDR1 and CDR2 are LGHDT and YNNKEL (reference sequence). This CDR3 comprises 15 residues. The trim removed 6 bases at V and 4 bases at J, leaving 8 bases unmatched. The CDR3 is CASRRWGTGNQPQHF. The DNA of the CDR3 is TGTGCCAGCAGACGGTGGGGGACAGGTAATCAGCCCCAGCATTTT.

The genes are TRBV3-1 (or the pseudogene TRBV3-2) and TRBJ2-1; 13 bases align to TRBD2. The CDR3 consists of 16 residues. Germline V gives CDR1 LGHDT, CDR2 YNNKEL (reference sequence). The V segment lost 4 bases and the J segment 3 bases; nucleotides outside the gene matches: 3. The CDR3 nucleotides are TGTGCCAGCAGCCTGGGACTAGCGGGATTCTACAATGAGCAGTTCTTC. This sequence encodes CASSLGLAGFYNEQFF.

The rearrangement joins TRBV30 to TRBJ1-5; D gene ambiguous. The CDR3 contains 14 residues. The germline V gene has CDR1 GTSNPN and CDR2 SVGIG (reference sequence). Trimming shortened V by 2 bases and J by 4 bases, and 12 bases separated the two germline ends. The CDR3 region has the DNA TGTGCCTGGAGTCAAGGCGGGAGGAATCAGCCCCAGCATTTT. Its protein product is CAWSQGGRNQPQHF.

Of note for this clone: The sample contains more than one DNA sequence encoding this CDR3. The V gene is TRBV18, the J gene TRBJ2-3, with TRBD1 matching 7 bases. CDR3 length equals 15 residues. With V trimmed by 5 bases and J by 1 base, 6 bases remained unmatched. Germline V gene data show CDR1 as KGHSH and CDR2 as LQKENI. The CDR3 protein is CASSATGQGTDTQYF. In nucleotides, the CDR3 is TGTGCCAGCTCAGCAACAGGACAGGGCACAGATACGCAGTATTTT.

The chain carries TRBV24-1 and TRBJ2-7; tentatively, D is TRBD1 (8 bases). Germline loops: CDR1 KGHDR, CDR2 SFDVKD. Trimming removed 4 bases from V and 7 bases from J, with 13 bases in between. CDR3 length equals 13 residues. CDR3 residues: CATSDYRGGEQYF. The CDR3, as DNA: TGTGCCACCAGTGACTACAGGGGGGGGGAGCAGTACTTC.

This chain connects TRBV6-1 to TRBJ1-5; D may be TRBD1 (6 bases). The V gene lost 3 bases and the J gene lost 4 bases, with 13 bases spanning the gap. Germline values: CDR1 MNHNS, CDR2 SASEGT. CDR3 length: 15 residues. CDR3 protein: CASSEGEGGNQPQHF. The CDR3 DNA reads TGTGCCAGCAGTGAGGGAGAGGGGGGGAATCAGCCCCAGCATTTT.

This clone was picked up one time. DNA of the CDR3: TGTGCCAGCAGTTCGCCCGGGGTTGGCTACACCTTC. This translates into CASSSPGVGYTF. J is TRBJ1-2 and V is TRBV6-5, with no clear D. The germline V and J ends were trimmed by 4 bases and 7 bases, with 10 bases remaining between them. Germline V gene data show CDR1 as MNHEY and CDR2 as SVGAGI. CDR3 length: 12 amino acids.

The CDR3, as DNA: TGTGCCAGCAGCCAGGGAGGTTTAAGCACAGATACGCAGTATTTT. As protein: CASSQGGLSTDTQYF. V and J are TRBV7-3 and TRBJ2-3; the D gene is possibly TRBD2 (6 bases). Per germline, CDR1 SGHTA and CDR2 FQGTGA. This CDR3 has 15 residues. The V end lost 5 bases, the J end lost 0 bases, and 12 bases lay between the germline ends.

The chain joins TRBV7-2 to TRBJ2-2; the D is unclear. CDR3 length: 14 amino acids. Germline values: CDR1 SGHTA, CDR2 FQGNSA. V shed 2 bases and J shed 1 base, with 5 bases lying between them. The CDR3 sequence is CASSLRRNTGELFF. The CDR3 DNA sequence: TGTGCCAGCAGCTTACGGAGGAACACCGGGGAGCTGTTTTTT. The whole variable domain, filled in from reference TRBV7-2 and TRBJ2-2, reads GAGVSQSPSNKVTEKGKDVELRCDPISGHTALYWYRQSLGQGLEFLIYFQGNSAPDKSGLPSDRFSAERTGGSVSTLTIQRTQQEDSAVYLCASSLRRNTGELFFGEGSRLTVL.

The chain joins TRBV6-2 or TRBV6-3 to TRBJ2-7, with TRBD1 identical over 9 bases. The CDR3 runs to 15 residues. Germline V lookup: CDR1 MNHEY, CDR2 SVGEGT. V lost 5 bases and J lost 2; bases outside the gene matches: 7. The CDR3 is CASSKRGTGTYEQYV. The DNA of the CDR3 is TGTGCCAGCAGTAAACGAGGGACAGGGACCTACGAGCAGTACGTC.

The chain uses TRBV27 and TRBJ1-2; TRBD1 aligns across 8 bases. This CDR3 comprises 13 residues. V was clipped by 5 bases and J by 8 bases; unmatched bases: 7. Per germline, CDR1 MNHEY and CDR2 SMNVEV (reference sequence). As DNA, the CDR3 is TGTGCCAGCAGTAGACAGGGGATCGGGGGCTACACCTTC. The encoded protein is CASSRQGIGGYTF.